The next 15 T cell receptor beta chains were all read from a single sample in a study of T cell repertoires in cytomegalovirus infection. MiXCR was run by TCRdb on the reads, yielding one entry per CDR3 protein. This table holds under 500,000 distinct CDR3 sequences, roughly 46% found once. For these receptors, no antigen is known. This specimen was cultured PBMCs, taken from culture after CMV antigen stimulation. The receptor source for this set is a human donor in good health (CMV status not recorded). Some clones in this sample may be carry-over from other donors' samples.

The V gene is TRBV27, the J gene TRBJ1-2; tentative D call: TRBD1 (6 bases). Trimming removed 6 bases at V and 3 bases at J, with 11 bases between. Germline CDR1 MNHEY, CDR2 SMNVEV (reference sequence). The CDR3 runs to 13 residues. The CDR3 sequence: CASRDSRDYGYTF. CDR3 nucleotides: TGTGCCAGCAGGGACAGTAGGGACTATGGCTACACCTTC.

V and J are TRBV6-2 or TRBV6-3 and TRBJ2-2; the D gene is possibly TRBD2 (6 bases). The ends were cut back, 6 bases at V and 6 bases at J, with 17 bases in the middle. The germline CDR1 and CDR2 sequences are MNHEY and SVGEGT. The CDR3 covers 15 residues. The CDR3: CASSRTTSTAGELFF. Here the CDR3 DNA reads TGTGCCAGCAGCCGGACTACCAGCACCGCCGGGGAGCTGTTTTTT.

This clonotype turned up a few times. The CDR3 sequence: CASSESLQGGETQYF. Written as DNA, the CDR3 is TGTGCCAGCAGTGAATCATTACAGGGGGGAGAGACCCAGTACTTC. The V call is TRBV6-1, the J call TRBJ2-5, with 8 nucleotides matching TRBD1. CDR1 and CDR2 (germline): MNHNS, SASEGT. The CDR3 covers 15 residues. V trimming: 2 bases; J trimming: 4 bases; junction bases outside the gene matches: 6.

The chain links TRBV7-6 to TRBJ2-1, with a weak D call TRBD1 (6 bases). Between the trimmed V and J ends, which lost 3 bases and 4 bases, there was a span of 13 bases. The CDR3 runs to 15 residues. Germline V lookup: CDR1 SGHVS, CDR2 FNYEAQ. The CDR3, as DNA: TGTGCCAGCAGCTTGGGACATAAGGGGTACAATGAGCAGTTCTTC. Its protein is CASSLGHKGYNEQFF.

CDR3 region: CATSRNSGGRTDTQYF. CDR3 nucleotide sequence: TGTGCCACCAGCAGAAACAGCGGGGGGCGCACAGATACGCAGTATTTT. This chain links TRBV15 with TRBJ2-3; 9 nucleotides line up with TRBD2. The V gene end was trimmed by 2 bases and the J gene end by 1 base; junction bases not matched to a gene: 4. Germline-derived CDR1 and CDR2 are LNHNV and YYDKDF (reference sequence). The CDR3 has 16 residues.

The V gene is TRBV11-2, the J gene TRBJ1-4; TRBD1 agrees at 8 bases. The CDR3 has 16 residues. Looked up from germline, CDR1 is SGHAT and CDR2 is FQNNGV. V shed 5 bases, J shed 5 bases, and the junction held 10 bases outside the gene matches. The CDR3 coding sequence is TGTGCCAGCAGCAAGGATTACAGGGGGGTAAATGAAAAACTGTTTTTT. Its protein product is CASSKDYRGVNEKLFF.

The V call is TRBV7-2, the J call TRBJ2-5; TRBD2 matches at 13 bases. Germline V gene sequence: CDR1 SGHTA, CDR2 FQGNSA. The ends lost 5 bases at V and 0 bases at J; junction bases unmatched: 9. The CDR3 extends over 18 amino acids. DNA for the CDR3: TGTGCCAGCAGCGAAAATCCACTAGCGGGGGGGTACCAAGAGACCCAGTACTTC. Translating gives CASSENPLAGGYQETQYF. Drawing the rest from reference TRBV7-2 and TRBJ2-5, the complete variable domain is GAGVSQSPSNKVTEKGKDVELRCDPISGHTALYWYRQSLGQGLEFLIYFQGNSAPDKSGLPSDRFSAERTGGSVSTLTIQRTQQEDSAVYLCASSENPLAGGYQETQYFGPGTRLLVL.

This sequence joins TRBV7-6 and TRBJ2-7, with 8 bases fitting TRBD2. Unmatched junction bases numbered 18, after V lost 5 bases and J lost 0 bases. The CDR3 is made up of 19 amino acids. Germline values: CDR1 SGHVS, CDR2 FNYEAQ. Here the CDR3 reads CASSPRRGTRGLGSYEQYF. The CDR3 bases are TGTGCCAGCAGCCCAAGACGGGGGACTAGAGGCTTAGGCTCCTACGAGCAGTACTTC.

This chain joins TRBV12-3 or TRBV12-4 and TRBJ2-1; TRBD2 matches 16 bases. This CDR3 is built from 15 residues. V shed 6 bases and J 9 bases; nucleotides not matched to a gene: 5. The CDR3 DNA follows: TGTGCCAGCAGGGGACTAGCGGGGGGGCCCATTGAGCAGTTCTTC. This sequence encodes CASRGLAGGPIEQFF.

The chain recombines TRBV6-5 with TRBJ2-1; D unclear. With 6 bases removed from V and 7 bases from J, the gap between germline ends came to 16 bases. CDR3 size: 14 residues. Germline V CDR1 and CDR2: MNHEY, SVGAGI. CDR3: CASSSQSPGNEQFF. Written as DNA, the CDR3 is TGTGCCAGCAGCTCGCAGAGTCCTGGGAATGAGCAGTTCTTC.

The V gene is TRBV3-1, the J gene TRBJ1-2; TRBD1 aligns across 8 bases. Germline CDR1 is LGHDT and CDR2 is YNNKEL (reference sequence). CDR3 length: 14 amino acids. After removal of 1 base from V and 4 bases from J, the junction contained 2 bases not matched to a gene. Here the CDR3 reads CASSQAGTGYGYTF. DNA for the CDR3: TGTGCCAGCAGCCAAGCCGGGACAGGCTATGGCTACACCTTC.

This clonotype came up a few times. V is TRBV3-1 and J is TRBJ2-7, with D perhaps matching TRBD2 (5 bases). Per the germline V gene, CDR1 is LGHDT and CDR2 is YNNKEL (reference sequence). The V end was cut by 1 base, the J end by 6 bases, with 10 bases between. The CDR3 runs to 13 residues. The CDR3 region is CASSQGTRGEQYF. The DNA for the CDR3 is TGTGCCAGCAGCCAAGGAACCCGGGGCGAGCAGTACTTC.

Here the CDR3 DNA reads TGTGCCAGCAGTTTGATCCCCTACCGTCAGCGGAAATACAATGAGCAGTTCTTC. This codes for CASSLIPYRQRKYNEQFF. The rearrangement links TRBV12-3 or TRBV12-4 to TRBJ2-1, with a possible D match to TRBD2 (5 bases). The length of the CDR3 is 18 residues. Trimming took off 3 bases at V and 4 bases at J, with 22 bases between the two ends.

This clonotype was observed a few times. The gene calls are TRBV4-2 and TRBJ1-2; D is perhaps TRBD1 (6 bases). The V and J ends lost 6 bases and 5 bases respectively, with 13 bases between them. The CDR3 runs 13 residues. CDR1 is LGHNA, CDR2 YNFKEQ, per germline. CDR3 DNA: TGTGCCAGCAGGGAAGGGGGAGCGTATGGCTACACCTTC. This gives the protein CASREGGAYGYTF.

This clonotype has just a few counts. The CDR3: CASSLSGIAEAFF. As DNA, the CDR3 is TGTGCCAGCAGTTTATCTGGGATCGCTGAAGCTTTCTTT. The chain is built from TRBV28 and TRBJ1-1; D is uncertain. CDR3 length: 13 amino acids. Trimming pared 1 base from V and 6 bases from J, leaving 9 bases between. Germline V lookup: CDR1 MDHEN, CDR2 SYDVKM.